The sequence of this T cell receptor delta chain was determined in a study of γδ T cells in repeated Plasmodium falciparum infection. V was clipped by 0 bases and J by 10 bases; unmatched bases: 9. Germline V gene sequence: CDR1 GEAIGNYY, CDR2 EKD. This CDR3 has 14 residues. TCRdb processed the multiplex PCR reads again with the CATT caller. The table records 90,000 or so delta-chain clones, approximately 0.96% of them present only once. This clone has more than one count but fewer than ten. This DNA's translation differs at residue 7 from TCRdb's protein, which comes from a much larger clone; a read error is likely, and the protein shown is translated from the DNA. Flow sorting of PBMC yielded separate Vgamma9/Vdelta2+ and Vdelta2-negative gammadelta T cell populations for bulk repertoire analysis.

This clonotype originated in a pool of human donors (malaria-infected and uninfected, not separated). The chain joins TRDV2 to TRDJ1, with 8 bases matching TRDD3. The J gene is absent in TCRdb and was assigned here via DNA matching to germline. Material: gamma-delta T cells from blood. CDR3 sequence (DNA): TGTGCCTGTGACACCGTGTGGGATACGAGACGACTCATCTTT. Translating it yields CACDTVWDTRRLIF.